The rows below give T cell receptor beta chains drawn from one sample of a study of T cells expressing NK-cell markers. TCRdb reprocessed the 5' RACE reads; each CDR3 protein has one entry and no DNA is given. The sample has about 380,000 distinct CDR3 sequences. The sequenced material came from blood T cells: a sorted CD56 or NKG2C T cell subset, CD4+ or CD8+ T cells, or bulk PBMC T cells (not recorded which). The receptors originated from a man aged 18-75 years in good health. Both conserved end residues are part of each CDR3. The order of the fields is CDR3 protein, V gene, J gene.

CDR3 protein: CASSHSSGQIGDTQYF
V gene: TRBV7-2
J gene: TRBJ2-3

CDR3 protein: CSVGQGALETQYF
V gene: TRBV29-1
J gene: TRBJ2-5

CDR3 protein: CASSAGKYGYTF
V gene: TRBV12-3/TRBV12-4
J gene: TRBJ1-2

CDR3 protein: CATSDFGAQYF
V gene: TRBV24-1
J gene: TRBJ2-5

CDR3 protein: CASRAKGNEQFF
V gene: TRBV28
J gene: TRBJ2-1

CDR3 protein: CASSLGRLNTEAFF
V gene: TRBV5-1
J gene: TRBJ1-1

CDR3 protein: CASSQGLMAGNSPLHF
V gene: TRBV2
J gene: TRBJ1-6

CDR3 protein: CASSTQTGTGAPWDTGELFF
V gene: TRBV7-9
J gene: TRBJ2-2

CDR3 protein: CASSVGLGAGATYEQYF
V gene: TRBV9
J gene: TRBJ2-7

CDR3 protein: CASGRGKTQYF
V gene: TRBV12-3/TRBV12-4
J gene: TRBJ2-5

CDR3 protein: CASSPRGLLANYGYTF
V gene: TRBV9
J gene: TRBJ1-2

CDR3 protein: CASSTIAGSNYEQYF
V gene: TRBV11-2
J gene: TRBJ2-7

CDR3 protein: CASSWSGVYTDTQYF
V gene: TRBV11-2
J gene: TRBJ2-3

CDR3 protein: CASLGLTYEQYF
V gene: TRBV6-6
J gene: TRBJ2-7

CDR3 protein: CASTSSGGRPRQYF
V gene: TRBV2
J gene: TRBJ2-3

CDR3 protein: CASSAPSTDTQYF
V gene: TRBV7-2
J gene: TRBJ2-3